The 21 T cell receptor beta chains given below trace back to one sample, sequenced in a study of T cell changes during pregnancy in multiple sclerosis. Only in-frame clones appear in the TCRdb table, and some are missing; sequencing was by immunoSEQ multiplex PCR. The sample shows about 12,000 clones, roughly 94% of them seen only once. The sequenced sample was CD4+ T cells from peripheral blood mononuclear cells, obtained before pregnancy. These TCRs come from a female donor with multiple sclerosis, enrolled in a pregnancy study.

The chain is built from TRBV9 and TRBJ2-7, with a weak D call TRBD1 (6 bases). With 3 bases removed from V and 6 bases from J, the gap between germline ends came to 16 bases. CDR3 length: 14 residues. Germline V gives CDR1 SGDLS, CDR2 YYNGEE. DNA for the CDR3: TGTGCCAGCAGCGAGGCCGGCAGGGGCAGCGAGCAGTACTTC. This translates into CASSEAGRGSEQYF.

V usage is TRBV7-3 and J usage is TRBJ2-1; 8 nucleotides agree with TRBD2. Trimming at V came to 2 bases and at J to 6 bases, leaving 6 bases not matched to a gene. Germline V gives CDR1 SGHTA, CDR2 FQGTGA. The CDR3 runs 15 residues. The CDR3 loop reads CASSLYGGASNEQFF. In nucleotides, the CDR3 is TGTGCCAGCAGCTTATACGGGGGGGCCTCCAATGAGCAGTTCTTC.

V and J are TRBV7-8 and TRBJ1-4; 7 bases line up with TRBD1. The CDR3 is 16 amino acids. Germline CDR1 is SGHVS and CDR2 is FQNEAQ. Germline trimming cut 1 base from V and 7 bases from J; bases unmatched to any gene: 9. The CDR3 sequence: CASSLGYRGDGEKLFF. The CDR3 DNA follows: TGTGCCAGCAGCTTAGGGTACAGGGGCGATGGTGAAAAACTGTTTTTT.

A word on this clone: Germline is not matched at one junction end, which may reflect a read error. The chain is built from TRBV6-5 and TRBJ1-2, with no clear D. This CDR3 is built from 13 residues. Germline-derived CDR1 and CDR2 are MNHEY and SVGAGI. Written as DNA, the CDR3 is TGTGCCAGCAGTTACTCCCGTGGGAGCTCTACTCACTTC. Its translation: CASSYSRGSSTHF.

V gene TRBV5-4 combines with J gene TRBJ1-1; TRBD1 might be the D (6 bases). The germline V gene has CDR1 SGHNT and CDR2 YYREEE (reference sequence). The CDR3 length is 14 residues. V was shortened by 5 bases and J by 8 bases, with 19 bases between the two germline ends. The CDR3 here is CASRPGTQSVEAFF. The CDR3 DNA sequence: TGTGCCAGCAGACCCGGGACACAATCTGTGGAAGCTTTCTTT.

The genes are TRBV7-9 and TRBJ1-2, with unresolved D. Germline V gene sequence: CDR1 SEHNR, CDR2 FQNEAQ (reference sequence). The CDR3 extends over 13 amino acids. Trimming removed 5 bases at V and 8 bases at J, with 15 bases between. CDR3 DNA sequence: TGTGCCAGCAGCCGGACCTCCAGCGGCGGCTACACCTTC. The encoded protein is CASSRTSSGGYTF.

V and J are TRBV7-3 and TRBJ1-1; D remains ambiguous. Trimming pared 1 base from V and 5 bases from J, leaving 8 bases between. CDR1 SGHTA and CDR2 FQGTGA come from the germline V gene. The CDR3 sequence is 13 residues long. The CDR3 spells CASSLKGGTEAFF. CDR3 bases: TGTGCCAGCAGCTTAAAGGGAGGGACTGAAGCTTTCTTT.

The CDR3 sequence: CASSPGLAGGTQYF. For the CDR3, the DNA is TGTGCCAGCAGCCCCGGCCTAGCGGGAGGGACCCAGTACTTC. V gene TRBV7-3 combines with J gene TRBJ2-5; 11 bases agree with TRBD2. The CDR3 has 14 amino acids. Germline CDR1 reads SGHTA; CDR2 reads FQGTGA. The J segment lost 7 bases and the V segment lost 5 bases, leaving 6 bases of the junction unmatched. The variable domain in full, with the rest retrieved from reference TRBV7-3 and TRBJ2-5, is GAGVSQTPSNKVTEKGKYVELRCDPISGHTALYWYRQSLGQGPEFLIYFQGTGAADDSGLPNDRFFAVRPEGSVSTLKIQRTERGDSAVYLCASSPGLAGGTQYFGPGTRLLVL.

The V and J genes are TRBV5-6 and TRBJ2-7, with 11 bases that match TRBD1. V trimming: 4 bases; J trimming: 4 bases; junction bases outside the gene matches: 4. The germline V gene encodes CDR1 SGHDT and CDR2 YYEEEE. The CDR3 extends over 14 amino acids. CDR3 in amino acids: CASSLGTGGYEQYF. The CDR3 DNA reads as TGTGCCAGCAGCCTCGGGACAGGGGGGTACGAGCAGTACTTC.

CDR3 loop: CASSSTGGYGYTF. For the CDR3, the DNA is TGTGCCAGCAGCTCGACAGGGGGGTATGGCTACACCTTC. V usage is TRBV7-9 and J usage is TRBJ1-2; 9 bases align to TRBD1. CDR3 length: 13 residues. Germline V gene data show CDR1 as SEHNR and CDR2 as FQNEAQ (reference sequence). V lost 4 bases and J lost 5; bases outside the gene matches: 2.

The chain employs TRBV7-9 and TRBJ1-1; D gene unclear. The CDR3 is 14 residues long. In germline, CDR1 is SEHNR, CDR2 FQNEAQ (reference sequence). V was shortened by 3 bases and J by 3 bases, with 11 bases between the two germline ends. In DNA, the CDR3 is TGTGCCAGCAGCTTGACGCCCGGGGACACTGAAGCTTTCTTT. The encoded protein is CASSLTPGDTEAFF.

The CDR3 loop is CASSSGTDTEAFF. For the CDR3, the DNA is TGCGCCAGCAGCTCCGGGACAGACACTGAAGCTTTCTTT. This chain links TRBV5-1 with TRBJ1-1; TRBD1 matches at 7 bases. The CDR3 sequence is 13 residues long. The germline CDR1 and CDR2 sequences are SGHRS and YFSETQ. V dropped 3 bases and J dropped 3; count of bases not matched to a gene: 2.

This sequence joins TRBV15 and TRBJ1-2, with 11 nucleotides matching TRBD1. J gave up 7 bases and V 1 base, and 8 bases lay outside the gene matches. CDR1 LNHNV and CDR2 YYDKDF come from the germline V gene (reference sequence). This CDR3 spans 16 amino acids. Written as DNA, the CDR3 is TGTGCCACCAGCAGAGTATCAGGGACAGGGGGTTCTGGCTACACCTTC. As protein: CATSRVSGTGGSGYTF.

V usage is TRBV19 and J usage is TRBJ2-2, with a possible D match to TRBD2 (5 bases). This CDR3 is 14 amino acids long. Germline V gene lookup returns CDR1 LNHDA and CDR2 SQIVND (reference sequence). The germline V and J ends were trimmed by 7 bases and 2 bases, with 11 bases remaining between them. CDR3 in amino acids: CASTPAGNTGELFF. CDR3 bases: TGTGCCAGTACCCCCGCGGGTAACACCGGGGAGCTGTTTTTT.

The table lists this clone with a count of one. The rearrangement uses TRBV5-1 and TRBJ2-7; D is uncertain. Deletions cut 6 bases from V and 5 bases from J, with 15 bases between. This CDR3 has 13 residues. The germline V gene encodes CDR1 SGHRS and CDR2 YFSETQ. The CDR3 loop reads CASNSSPRDEQYF. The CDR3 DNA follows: TGCGCCAGCAATTCATCGCCAAGAGACGAGCAGTACTTC.

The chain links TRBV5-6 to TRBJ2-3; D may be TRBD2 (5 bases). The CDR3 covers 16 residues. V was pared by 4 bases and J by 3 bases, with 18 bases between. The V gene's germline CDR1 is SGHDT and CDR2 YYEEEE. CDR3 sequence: CASSATSTAGTDTQYF. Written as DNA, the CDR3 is TGTGCCAGCAGCGCTACTAGTACCGCCGGGACAGATACGCAGTATTTT. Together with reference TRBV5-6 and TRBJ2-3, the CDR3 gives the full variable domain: DAGVTQSPTHLIKTRGQQVTLRCSPKSGHDTVSWYQQALGQGPQFIFQYYEEEERQRGNFPDRFSGHQFPNYSSELNVNALLLGDSALYLCASSATSTAGTDTQYFGPGTRLTVL.

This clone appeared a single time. The CDR3 is CASSGTGSTDTQYF. For the CDR3, the DNA is TGTGCCAGCAGTGGGACAGGGAGCACAGATACGCAGTATTTT. The chain carries TRBV2 and TRBJ2-3; TRBD1 agrees at 8 bases. CDR1 SNHLY and CDR2 FYNNEI come from the germline V gene. The ends lost 4 bases at V and 0 bases at J; junction bases unmatched: 0. CDR3 length: 14 amino acids.

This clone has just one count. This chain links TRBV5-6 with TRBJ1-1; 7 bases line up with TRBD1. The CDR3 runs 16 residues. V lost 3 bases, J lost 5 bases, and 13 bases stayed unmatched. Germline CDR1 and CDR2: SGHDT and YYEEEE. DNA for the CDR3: TGTGCCAGCAGCTCCCCCAGACAGGGTGTAAGGACTGAAGCTTTCTTT. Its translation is CASSSPRQGVRTEAFF.

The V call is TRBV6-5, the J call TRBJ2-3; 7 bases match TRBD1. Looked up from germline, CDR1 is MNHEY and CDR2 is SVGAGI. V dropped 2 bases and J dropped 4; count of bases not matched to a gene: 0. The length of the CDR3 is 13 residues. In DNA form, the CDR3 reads TGTGCCAGCAGTTACACAGGGGCAGATACGCAGTATTTT. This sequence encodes CASSYTGADTQYF.

The CDR3 sequence is CASRIGQDYGYTF. CDR3 bases: TGTGCCAGCAGAATCGGACAGGACTATGGCTACACCTTC. This chain uses TRBV27 with TRBJ1-2; 7 bases line up with TRBD1. Unmatched junction bases numbered 4, after V lost 6 bases and J lost 3 bases. This CDR3 is 13 amino acids long. Per germline, CDR1 MNHEY and CDR2 SMNVEV (reference sequence).

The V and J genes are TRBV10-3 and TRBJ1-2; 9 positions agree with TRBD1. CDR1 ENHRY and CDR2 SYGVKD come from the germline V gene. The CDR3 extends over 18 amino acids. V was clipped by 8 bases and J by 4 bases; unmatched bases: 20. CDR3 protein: CAIGGLGTGTGDSYGYTF. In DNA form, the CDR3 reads TGTGCCATCGGGGGGTTGGGGACAGGGACCGGCGATTCCTATGGCTACACCTTC.